This TCR beta chain is drawn from a study of beta chain features in type 1 diabetes. The investigators reverse transcribed all of the isolated RNA, so they sequenced expressed TCRB transcripts. Sequencing was performed with immunoSEQ multiplex PCR; in TCRdb, only in-frame clones are kept and a portion is missing. The sample lists a few hundred thousand clones, roughly an eighth occurring once. Approximately 0.11 L of blood, on average, came from one heparinised draw per donor. General study findings and limits: Within the patient group, naive, central memory and Treg TCRB repertoires appeared more similar to each other than within healthy donors. Patients with Type 1 diabetes showed moderately but significantly shorter TCRB CDR3s in all four CD4+ subsets. Any PCR bias toward short templates would affect both groups alike.

Regarding this clone: Its specificity is not known.

Germline-derived CDR1 and CDR2 are SGHAT and FQNNGV. Trimming pared 5 bases from V and 5 bases from J, leaving 15 bases between. This CDR3 spans 14 amino acids. The chain employs TRBV11-2 and TRBJ1-1; a weak D match, TRBD1 (5 bases). Sequencing was carried out using naive CD4+ T cells from blood. The clonotype originates from a young woman with type 1 diabetes. The CDR3, as DNA: TGTGCCAGCAGCACTATGGGGGGGAGTACTGAAGCTTTCTTT. It specifies CASSTMGGSTEAFF.